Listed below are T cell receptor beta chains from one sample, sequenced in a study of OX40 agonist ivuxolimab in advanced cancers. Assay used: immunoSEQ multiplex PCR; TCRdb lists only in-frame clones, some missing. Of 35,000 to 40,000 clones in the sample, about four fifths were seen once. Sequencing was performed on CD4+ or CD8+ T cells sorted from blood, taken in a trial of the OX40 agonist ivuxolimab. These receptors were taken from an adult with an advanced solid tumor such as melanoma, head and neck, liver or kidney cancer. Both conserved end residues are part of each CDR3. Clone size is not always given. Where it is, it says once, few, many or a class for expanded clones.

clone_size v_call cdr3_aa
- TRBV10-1 CASSERDRNTEAFF
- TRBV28 CASGLDRWGSGNTIYF
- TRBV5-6 CASSLVGNGNTIYF
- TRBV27 CASSFGGYTQYF
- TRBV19 CASSIGNTEAFF
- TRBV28 CASRLGKWGAVYSNQPQHF
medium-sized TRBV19 CASSILGTAHYGYTF
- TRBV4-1 CASSHGGSYNEQFF
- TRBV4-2 CASSQEDGGSYNEQFF
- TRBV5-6 CASSFTGGNSYEQYF
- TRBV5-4 CASGLERNEPNTGELFF